This passage covers 6 T cell receptor beta chains from one sample sequenced in a study of blood T cell repertoires in COVID-19. Profiling relied on immunoSEQ multiplex PCR, and the TCRdb table lists in-frame clones only, not all of them. Here the sample spans under 250,000 clones, 86% being singletons. Material for sequencing was peripheral blood. These receptor sequences come from a woman aged 80 or over with COVID-19, enrolled during active disease.

The rearrangement links TRBV5-1 to TRBJ2-2; 8 bases agree with TRBD1. Germline V gene lookup returns CDR1 SGHRS and CDR2 YFSETQ. This CDR3 has 14 amino acids. Germline trimming cut 5 bases from V and 7 bases from J; bases unmatched to any gene: 7. CDR3 protein: CASRTQGAVGELFF. The CDR3, as DNA: TGCGCCAGCAGGACCCAGGGGGCTGTCGGGGAGCTGTTTTTT.

The V and J genes are TRBV29-1 and TRBJ1-3; D is ambiguous. V lost 7 bases, J lost 0 bases, and 10 bases lay in between. The CDR3 runs to 13 residues. CDR1 is SQVTM, CDR2 ANQGSEA, per germline. CDR3 in amino acids: CSAEASSGNTIYF. The CDR3 coding sequence is TGCAGCGCTGAGGCCTCCTCTGGAAACACCATATATTTT.

This chain connects TRBV10-2 to TRBJ2-1; the match to TRBD1 covers 7 bases. Germline V CDR1 and CDR2: WSHSY, SAAADI. CDR3 length: 15 amino acids. With V trimmed by 6 bases and J by 2 bases, 7 bases remained unmatched. The CDR3 region is CASSGAGGPYNEQFF. CDR3 DNA: TGCGCCAGCAGCGGGGCAGGGGGACCCTACAATGAGCAGTTCTTC.

This rearrangement joins TRBV28 to TRBJ1-1; D is undetermined. Germline-derived CDR1 and CDR2 are MDHEN and SYDVKM. The CDR3 has 11 amino acids. Trimming cost V 8 bases and J 1 base, with 5 bases left between them. CDR3 loop: CASRGNTEAFF. CDR3 DNA: TGTGCCAGCCGGGGGAACACTGAAGCTTTCTTT.

A remark on this clone: The sample contains more than one DNA sequence encoding this CDR3. The chain combines TRBV28 with TRBJ1-2; tentatively, D is TRBD1 (6 bases). Germline lookup yields CDR1 MDHEN and CDR2 SYDVKM. This CDR3 has 14 amino acids. The germline V and J ends were trimmed by 2 bases and 5 bases, with 12 bases remaining between them. The CDR3 sequence is CASSLEQGAYGYTF. CDR3 nucleotides: TGTGCCAGCAGTTTAGAACAGGGAGCGTATGGCTACACCTTC.

The V call is TRBV6-6, the J call TRBJ1-2, with 9 bases lining up with TRBD1. Trimming took 4 bases from V and 4 from J; bases not matched to a gene: 7. The CDR3 runs 15 residues. Germline-derived CDR1 and CDR2 are MNHNY and SVGAGI (reference sequence). This chain's CDR3 is CASSFTGGEGYGYTF. CDR3 coding DNA: TGTGCCAGCAGTTTTACAGGGGGCGAGGGCTATGGCTACACCTTC.